Sequencing of this TCR beta chain was carried out in a study of identical twins. TCRdb ran MiXCR on the 5' RACE reads and lists one entry per CDR3 protein. The repertoire has nearly 200,000 distinct CDR3 sequences, approximately 16% of them found once; the top ten carry 40% to 45%. Overall study results and limits: The study based its conclusions on cross-sectional statistical analysis and did not follow the same donors.

Comments on this clonotype: The antigen remains unidentified.

This sample was shared with a second study, whose subject was T cells expressing NK-cell markers. As that report states: Seven of the eight sequenced donors were classified as HCMV-seropositive, and one was classified as seronegative.

The sequencing input was CD8+ T cells sorted from blood. The sequence derives from a woman aged 18-29 years in good health.

CDR3 DNA: TGTGCCAGCAGTCCCCACGCGGCTCCGGTCGGCAATGAGCAGTTCTTC. Its translation is CASSPHAAPVGNEQFF. The chain joins TRBV28 to TRBJ2-1, with D uncertain. This CDR3 has 16 amino acids. With 5 bases removed from V and 6 bases from J, the gap between germline ends came to 20 bases. Germline lookup yields CDR1 MDHEN and CDR2 SYDVKM.